This TCR beta chain was captured by sequencing in a study of T cells after yellow fever vaccination. Turning to the study itself: SMART-Seq v4 Ultra Low Input prepared libraries from low-cell fractions. Study-wide points: From the bulk population, abundant clonotypes could contaminate and appear within FACS-sorted repertoires. Most primary-vaccination clones recurred post-booster (under 98% CD4, 88% CD8).

Template switching with 5'RACE generated the TCR cDNA and added a universal primer site and UMIs. Each CDR3 protein is one row after TCRdb ran MiXCR on the 5' RACE reads. This sample has hundreds of thousands of distinct CDR3 sequences, with about 19% found just once. As regards this clonotype: The antigen is unknown.

CDR3 size: 15 residues. Trimming shortened V by 0 bases and J by 2 bases, and 11 bases separated the two germline ends. Germline V gene sequence: CDR1 MGHRA, CDR2 YSYEKL. The TCR was taken from a man younger than 35 who received the YFV17D yellow fever vaccine. V is TRBV4-1 and J is TRBJ2-7, with unresolved D. The sample was PBMCs, taken before the yellow fever booster vaccination. The DNA of the CDR3 is TGCGCCAGCAGCCAAGAACAGTTAGCCCCCTACGAGCAGTACTTC. Amino acids: CASSQEQLAPYEQYF.